These T cell receptor beta chains were read from a single sample in a study of Ad26.COV2.S vaccination and SARS-CoV-2 variants. TCRdb's table, derived via immunoSEQ multiplex PCR, lists solely in-frame clones and lacks some. The table lists roughly 400,000 clones, 89% of them singletons. The input for sequencing was peripheral blood, taken in a trial of Ad26.COV2.S vaccine versus placebo. The receptors shown here come from a person between 18 and 60 years old who received the Ad26.COV2.S COVID-19 vaccine or a placebo. CDR3s include the opening cysteine and the closing phenylalanine or tryptophan.

>TRBJ2-5|TRBV7-3
CASSSGLAGETQYF
>TRBJ2-7|TRBV7-2
CASSLEGGSRRFSYEQYF
>TRBJ2-3|TRBV5-4
CASSRPLSTDTQYF
>TRBJ2-6|TRBV10-3
CAISEGPSSGANVLTF
>TRBJ2-7|TRBV21-1
CASSKGGTSGYYEQYF
>TRBJ2-2|TRBV4-2
CASSQSAETLTGELFF
>TRBJ2-7|TRBV29-1
CSAGRAGSYEQYF
>TRBJ2-1|TRBV12-3/TRBV12-4
CASSGLNNEQFF
>TRBJ1-3|TRBV28
CASSYGTVTGNTIYF
>TRBJ1-2|TRBV19
CASSTTRDRGYGYTF
>TRBJ1-4|TRBV3-1/TRBV3-2
CASRDSGQGGREKLFF
>TRBJ2-5|TRBV19
CASRETGRGTQYF
>TRBJ1-5|TRBV12-3/TRBV12-4
CASSLASGQPQHF
>TRBJ2-3|TRBV2
CASRIAGVIDTQYF
>TRBJ2-1|TRBV2
CASSPRTSGILNEQFF
>TRBJ1-2|TRBV3-1/TRBV3-2
CASSQQEAGYTF
>TRBJ1-1|TRBV10-3
CAIRGLQRIEAFF
>TRBJ1-5|TRBV6-1
CASSEVGAGSQPQHF
>TRBJ1-2|TRBV6-1
CASSEGGAAASNYGYTF
>TRBJ2-7|TRBV7-2
CASSHGAQGLLGEQYF
>TRBJ1-2|TRBV7-8
CASSLLTGAQSGYTF
>TRBJ1-2|TRBV5-1
CASSLDREFGYTF
>TRBJ2-6|TRBV3-1/TRBV3-2
CASSQVASGGAGANVLTF
>TRBJ1-5|TRBV6-2/TRBV6-3
CASSYSPGQGARGNQPQHF
>TRBJ2-4|TRBV2
CASRTRTGKNIQYF
>TRBJ2-3|TRBV27
CASSLRTTRHTDTQYF
>TRBJ2-7|TRBV21-1
CANPEESPGEQYF
>TRBJ1-5|TRBV19
CASSMTRAAQPQHF
>TRBJ2-7|TRBV28
CASSLTGLVYEQYF
>TRBJ2-1|TRBV7-8
CASSLEEAGASYNEQFF
>TRBJ2-3|TRBV10-1
CASSESWTATTDTQYF
>TRBJ2-5|TRBV5-4
CASSKTGGQETQYF
>TRBJ2-5|TRBV5-6
CASSEGPHQETQYF
>TRBJ2-1|TRBV6-5
CASSADRLVGKLF
>TRBJ2-5|TRBV4-2
CASSQFWRETQYF
>TRBJ2-3|TRBV5-1
CASRVKGDPTDTQYF
>TRBJ1-1|TRBV5-4
CAVGLNTEAFF
>TRBJ2-1|TRBV7-2
CASSLEGGLAGRGSEQFF
>TRBJ2-2|TRBV5-1
CASSPRTDGELFF
>TRBJ1-2|TRBV19
CASRISSAGFYGYTF
>TRBJ1-1|TRBV6-2/TRBV6-3
CASSEGPYTEAFF
>TRBJ2-5|TRBV4-2
CASSQNPGGETQYF
>TRBJ2-6|TRBV21-1
CASPEGAGANVLTF
>TRBJ2-2|TRBV9
CASSSRTSGSMIGELFF
>TRBJ2-7|TRBV5-1
CASHGSGASDEQYF
>TRBJ1-1|TRBV19
CASSYSTRMNTEAFF
>TRBJ1-2|TRBV28
CASSLPHGTGYGYTF
>TRBJ1-2|TRBV7-9
CALGVEGALGYTF
>TRBJ2-2|TRBV4-2
CASSQESRGHTGELFF
>TRBJ2-7|TRBV12-3/TRBV12-4
CASSFQYEQYF